This T cell receptor beta chain was recorded in a study of metastatic and nonmetastatic thyroid tumors (dated by TCRdb to 2020 to 2022). For context, the study as a whole: Repertoires were compared across peripheral blood and tumor or nodule tissue samples from malignant and benign thyroid patients. Overall study results and their limits: In both blood and tumor samples, malignant tumors were reported to have significantly higher TCR beta diversity than benign nodules.

This clone was found many times. No antigen is known for it. Nothing much larger sits one base from this clone, and base qualities are not available. No treatment had been received by any patient before thyroid surgery. The study retrospectively analysed patient clinical samples collected from the early 2010s to the late 2010s using T-cell receptor beta sequencing. The junction shows trimming of 6 bases on V and 2 bases on J, and the gene matches do not reach 9 bases of it. The CDR1 and CDR2 encoded by the germline V gene (reference sequence) are DFQATT and SNEGSKA. Its CDR3 holds 15 amino acids, cysteine through phenylalanine. Of all the DNA, just the CDR3 is kept, 45 bases in frame from base 1. The library was prepared using PCR. Sequencing relied on an Illumina HiSeq 4000. High-throughput sequencing was used to profile the TCR beta-chain CDR3 region of each patient. The original methods were these. CDR3 differences across clinicopathological groups were used to build a classifier for discriminating distant-metastatic papillary thyroid cancer patients. The Shannon index was used to assess repertoire diversity, and the Morisita-Horn index was used to assess tumor-blood repertoire similarity. The public reads were run again by TCRdb, first through fastp at Q25 and then through MiXCR, and only productive beta chains were kept. TCRdb's processing, not the authors', yielded these V and J calls. Across this sample there are about 69,000 clones, with around 14% seen only once. Together, the top ten hold under 8% of the sample.

The sequence was collected from a male donor with papillary thyroid cancer or a benign thyroid nodule (not recorded which). Some clones in this sample may be carry-over from other donors' samples. The material sequenced was blood. Recombination connected TRBV20-1 to TRBJ2-3; 9 nucleotides in the junction match TRBD1. The DNA reads as follows: TGCAGTGCAAGGACAGGGGCCACTTTCACAGATACGCAGTATTTT. Its product reads: CSARTGATFTDTQYF.